What follows are 32 T cell receptor beta chains derived from one specimen sequenced in a study of blood T cell repertoires in COVID-19. TCRdb keeps only in-frame clones here, not all; method: immunoSEQ multiplex PCR. The table shows 200,000 to 300,000 clones, with about 90% occurring only once. Sample: peripheral blood. The receptors derive from a woman aged 40-49 years with acute or convalescent COVID-19.

This clone was detected only once. The chain has TRBV24-1 and TRBJ2-2, with D possibly TRBD1 on 5 matching bases. Trimming pared 3 bases from V and 4 bases from J, leaving 14 bases between. The CDR3 extends over 16 amino acids. Per germline, CDR1 KGHDR and CDR2 SFDVKD. The CDR3 DNA sequence: TGTGCCACCAGTGATCCCCAGGGTGGAAGCACCGGGGAGCTGTTTTTT. Encoded protein: CATSDPQGGSTGELFF.

The chain's CDR3 is CASSDQTAYGYTF. As DNA, the CDR3 is TGCGCCAGCAGCGACCAGACAGCCTATGGCTACACCTTC. This rearrangement joins TRBV4-1 to TRBJ1-2; D may be TRBD1 (5 bases). The CDR3 extends over 13 amino acids. The V gene's germline CDR1 is MGHRA and CDR2 YSYEKL. The V gene lost 5 bases and the J gene lost 4 bases, with 11 bases spanning the gap.

The V and J genes are TRBV5-1 and TRBJ1-2; 7 bases agree with TRBD1. CDR3 length: 14 amino acids. Germline V gives CDR1 SGHRS, CDR2 YFSETQ. J lost 4 bases, V lost 3 bases, and 6 bases had no gene match. As DNA, the CDR3 is TGCGCCAGCAGCTCGCGACAGGGATCCTATGGCTACACCTTC. This translates into CASSSRQGSYGYTF.

The chain is built from TRBV30 and TRBJ2-5; tentative D call: TRBD1 (7 bases). Looked up from germline, CDR1 is GTSNPN and CDR2 is SVGIG (reference sequence). Trimming took off 2 bases at V and 5 bases at J, with 18 bases between the two ends. The CDR3 is 15 residues long. CDR3: CAWSSRGVIGETQYF. CDR3 bases: TGTGCCTGGAGTAGCAGGGGGGTTATTGGGGAGACCCAGTACTTC.

This clone showed up just once. This chain joins TRBV11-3 and TRBJ2-4; D is possibly TRBD2 (5 bases). V lost 0 bases and J lost 8, with 14 bases in between. The CDR3 has 15 residues. CDR1 is SGHNT and CDR2 is YENEEA in the germline V gene. CDR3 DNA: TGTGCCAGCAGCTTAGATCTCCTCATCGGGGACATTCAGTACTTC. Translation gives CASSLDLLIGDIQYF.

The chain uses TRBV29-1 and TRBJ1-3; possibly TRBD1 for D (5 bases). The germline V and J ends were trimmed by 7 bases and 0 bases, with 10 bases remaining between them. CDR3 length equals 13 residues. Looked up from germline, CDR1 is SQVTM and CDR2 is ANQGSEA. Here the CDR3 DNA reads TGCAGCGCCCTGGACATCTCTGGAAACACCATATATTTT. Translation: CSALDISGNTIYF.

V is TRBV5-1 and J is TRBJ2-6; D is unresolved. This CDR3 contains 16 residues. The germline CDR1 and CDR2 sequences are SGHRS and YFSETQ. V was clipped by 0 bases and J by 0 bases, with 7 bases between them. Here the CDR3 reads CASSLGSSSGANVLTF. CDR3 nucleotides: TGCGCCAGCAGCTTGGGAAGCTCCTCTGGGGCCAACGTCCTGACTTTC.

The chain recombines TRBV5-4 with TRBJ2-5; 8 nucleotides agree with TRBD2. J gave up 6 bases and V 4 bases, and 8 bases lay outside the gene matches. CDR3 size: 14 residues. Germline V gene data show CDR1 as SGHNT and CDR2 as YYREEE (reference sequence). DNA for the CDR3: TGTGCCAGCAGCGTGGCGGGGGGCTTACAGACCCAGTACTTC. Amino acids: CASSVAGGLQTQYF.

The genes are TRBV7-9 and TRBJ2-3, with D perhaps TRBD2 (5 bases). Trimming stripped 5 bases from V and 4 bases from J, with 10 bases between. CDR1 SEHNR and CDR2 FQNEAQ come from the germline V gene (reference sequence). The CDR3 is 13 amino acids. DNA for the CDR3: TGTGCCAGCAGCCCGAGGGTTCCAGATACGCAGTATTTT. This sequence encodes CASSPRVPDTQYF.

The CDR3 spells CASSYNRASSYEQYV. As DNA, the CDR3 is TGTGCCAGCAGTTACAACAGGGCATCTTCCTACGAGCAGTACGTC. This chain uses TRBV6-6 with TRBJ2-7; a possible D gene is TRBD1 (6 bases). This CDR3 has 15 residues. V lost 2 bases and J lost 1, with 12 bases in between. Germline CDR1 and CDR2: MNHNY and SVGAGI (reference sequence).

This chain uses TRBV2 with TRBJ1-1; perhaps TRBD1 as D (5 bases). Per germline, CDR1 SNHLY and CDR2 FYNNEI. This CDR3 contains 14 residues. Trimming took 7 bases from V and 0 from J, leaving 12 bases between them. The CDR3: CASMTGLLNTEAFF. The CDR3 region has the DNA TGTGCCAGCATGACGGGACTATTGAACACTGAAGCTTTCTTT.

The rearrangement links TRBV2 to TRBJ1-5; D remains unclear. V lost 3 bases and J lost 3, with 15 bases in between. Germline CDR1 and CDR2: SNHLY and FYNNEI. The CDR3 loop spans 16 amino acids. The CDR3 reads CASSDMGAPINQPQHF. The CDR3 coding sequence is TGTGCCAGCAGTGATATGGGAGCACCGATCAATCAGCCCCAGCATTTT.

The rearrangement joins TRBV5-6 to TRBJ1-4; D remains unclear. The CDR3 loop spans 14 amino acids. Germline V gene lookup returns CDR1 SGHDT and CDR2 YYEEEE. V lost 3 bases and J lost 0, with 6 bases in between. The DNA of the CDR3 is TGTGCCAGCAGCTCCTATGCAACTAATGAAAAACTGTTTTTT. Its translation is CASSSYATNEKLFF.

The V and J genes are TRBV18 and TRBJ1-2, with 7 nucleotides matching TRBD1. The CDR3 runs 14 residues. CDR1 is KGHSH, CDR2 LQKENI, per germline. With 5 bases clipped from V and 1 base from J, the junction kept 4 bases outside the gene matches. The CDR3 nucleotides read TGTGCCAGCTCATCGGACAGGTTTAACTATGGCTACACCTTC. Translating it yields CASSSDRFNYGYTF.

This CDR3 is CASSIPSGGDSSYEQYV. CDR3 sequence (DNA): TGTGCCAGCAGTATCCCCTCGGGCGGGGACAGCTCCTACGAGCAGTACGTC. This chain uses TRBV28 with TRBJ2-7; D possibly corresponds to TRBD1 (7 bases). Trimming stripped 5 bases from V and 0 bases from J, with 20 bases between. This CDR3 region has 17 residues. Per the germline V gene, CDR1 is MDHEN and CDR2 is SYDVKM.

The chain joins TRBV29-1 to TRBJ2-3; D may be TRBD2 (5 bases). The CDR3 is made up of 14 amino acids. CDR1 is SQVTM, CDR2 ANQGSEA, per germline. With 6 bases removed from V and 8 bases from J, the gap between germline ends came to 21 bases. CDR3 nucleotide sequence: TGCAGCGTGAGGTCCTTACTAGTGACCACTACGCAGTATTTT. Its protein product is CSVRSLLVTTTQYF.

This rearrangement joins TRBV24-1 to TRBJ1-2; D possibly corresponds to TRBD1 (6 bases). Between the trimmed V and J ends, which lost 4 bases and 0 bases, there was a span of 8 bases. Germline values: CDR1 KGHDR, CDR2 SFDVKD. The CDR3 loop spans 14 amino acids. CDR3 in DNA: TGTGCCACCAGTGAAGGGACAACTAACTATGGCTACACCTTC. It translates to CATSEGTTNYGYTF.

This clone was seen only a few times. This rearrangement joins TRBV21-1 to TRBJ2-7; the table's D call TRBD2 went unverified against the DNA. TRBV21-1 is marked as a pseudogene. This CDR3 is 12 amino acids long. The CDR3 bases are TGTGCCCCCACTCGGGACTCCCACGAGCAGTACGTC. Amino acids: CAPTRDSHEQYV.

The chain combines TRBV18 with TRBJ2-5; D may be TRBD1 (5 bases). The CDR3 runs 13 residues. V lost 6 bases and J 5 bases, leaving 13 bases between the germline ends. The germline CDR1 and CDR2 sequences are KGHSH and LQKENI. In nucleotides, the CDR3 is TGTGCCAGCTCCCAAGGGGCCCGGGAGACCCAGTACTTC. Its translation is CASSQGARETQYF.

The chain joins TRBV7-9 to TRBJ1-4, with TRBD1 matching over 8 bases. V shed 6 bases, J shed 5 bases, and the junction held 8 bases outside the gene matches. Germline CDR1 is SEHNR and CDR2 is FQNEAQ (reference sequence). CDR3 size: 15 residues. The CDR3 here is CASSPPGGFNEKLFF. CDR3 nucleotide sequence: TGTGCCAGCAGTCCTCCAGGGGGCTTCAATGAAAAACTGTTTTTT.

The rearrangement joins TRBV5-8 to TRBJ2-4; 9 bases fit TRBD1. With V trimmed by 0 bases and J by 0 bases, 1 base remained unmatched. Germline loops: CDR1 SGHTS, CDR2 YDEGEE. CDR3 size: 16 residues. CDR3 nucleotides: TGTGCCAGCAGCTTGGGGACAGGGGTAGCCAAAAACATTCAGTACTTC. As protein: CASSLGTGVAKNIQYF.

This chain joins TRBV12-3 or TRBV12-4 and TRBJ2-7, with unresolved D. V gave up 6 bases and J gave up 2 bases, with 5 bases separating them. The CDR3 has 11 residues. The CDR3 region is CASSGTYEQYV. In DNA, the CDR3 is TGTGCCAGCAGCGGTACCTACGAGCAGTACGTC.

This sequence joins TRBV10-3 and TRBJ2-1; a weak D match, TRBD1 (7 bases). This CDR3 has 15 amino acids. Trimming shortened V by 3 bases and J by 7 bases, and 16 bases separated the two germline ends. CDR1 ENHRY and CDR2 SYGVKD come from the germline V gene. CDR3 nucleotides: TGTGCCATCAGTGACTCAGGGGGGAGTAGAAATGAGCAGTTCTTC. Protein sequence: CAISDSGGSRNEQFF.

The chain employs TRBV19 and TRBJ2-5, with 10 bases aligning to TRBD1. Germline CDR1 LNHDA, CDR2 SQIVND (reference sequence). This CDR3 comprises 16 residues. Germline trimming cut 8 bases from V and 5 bases from J; bases unmatched to any gene: 14. The CDR3 spells CASSPSGTGDWETQYF. The CDR3 coding sequence is TGTGCCAGTTCCCCCTCCGGGACAGGGGATTGGGAGACCCAGTACTTC.

The rearrangement links TRBV27 to TRBJ2-7; 9 bases are shared with TRBD1. V was clipped by 5 bases and J by 6 bases; unmatched bases: 11. The CDR3 contains 15 residues. Per the germline V gene, CDR1 is MNHEY and CDR2 is SMNVEV (reference sequence). Here the CDR3 reads CASSPKNRGLVEQYV. In DNA, the CDR3 is TGTGCCAGCAGTCCCAAAAACAGGGGGCTCGTCGAGCAGTACGTC.

This clone was observed once. V and J are TRBV19 and TRBJ2-3; D may be TRBD1 (5 bases). This CDR3 comprises 14 residues. V lost 4 bases to trimming and J lost 2 bases, with 10 bases between them. Germline V gives CDR1 LNHDA, CDR2 SQIVND (reference sequence). The CDR3 DNA reads TGTGCCAGTAGTAAACAGGATGCCACAGATACGCAGTATTTT. Translated, it gives CASSKQDATDTQYF.

Only one count was recorded for this clone. This chain joins TRBV5-1 and TRBJ1-6, with D tentatively TRBD1 (5 bases). Germline CDR1 and CDR2: SGHRS and YFSETQ. The CDR3 extends over 17 amino acids. V was shortened by 4 bases and J by 3 bases, with 17 bases between the two germline ends. CDR3 amino acids: CASSQSTQGFYNSPLHF. CDR3 bases: TGCGCCAGCAGCCAGAGCACTCAGGGATTCTATAATTCACCCCTCCACTTT.

The chain carries TRBV15 and TRBJ1-2, with 7 nucleotides matching TRBD1. V shed 4 bases and J 2 bases; nucleotides not matched to a gene: 10. The CDR3 spans 16 residues. Germline CDR1 and CDR2: LNHNV and YYDKDF (reference sequence). CDR3 nucleotide sequence: TGTGCCACCAGCAAAACCGGGACAGATGGGAACTATGGCTACACCTTC. Protein sequence: CATSKTGTDGNYGYTF.

The rearrangement uses TRBV7-8 and TRBJ1-2; tentative D call: TRBD1 (6 bases). The V gene's germline CDR1 is SGHVS and CDR2 FQNEAQ. This CDR3 contains 17 residues. With 2 bases removed from V and 3 bases from J, the gap between germline ends came to 19 bases. CDR3 sequence reads: CASSLTIGLGQYYGYTF. The CDR3 DNA follows: TGTGCCAGCAGCTTAACCATAGGCCTCGGACAGTACTATGGCTACACCTTC.

This clone has only a few counts. The genes are TRBV6-5 and TRBJ1-2, with 8 bases lining up with TRBD1. Germline V lookup: CDR1 MNHEY, CDR2 SVGAGI. V lost 6 bases, J lost 2 bases, and 5 bases stayed unmatched. The CDR3 covers 14 residues. The CDR3 loop reads CASRGQGQNYGYTF. The CDR3 bases are TGTGCCAGCAGAGGACAGGGACAAAACTATGGCTACACCTTC.

V and J are TRBV18 and TRBJ1-4; D possibly corresponds to TRBD1 (5 bases). Trimming removed 8 bases at V and 0 bases at J, with 13 bases between. The germline CDR1 and CDR2 sequences are KGHSH and LQKENI. The CDR3 contains 15 residues. The CDR3 coding sequence is TGTGCCAGCGCACGCGGGGCTGCAACTAATGAAAAACTGTTTTTT. It is translated as CASARGAATNEKLFF.

In its sample, this clone was seen once. CDR3 nucleotides: TGTGCCAGCAGTATAAACAATGAGCAGTTCTTC. Translated, it gives CASSINNEQFF. The chain joins TRBV7-2 to TRBJ2-1; D is undetermined. The CDR3 totals 11 residues. Trimming stripped 6 bases from V and 5 bases from J, with 5 bases between. From germline, CDR1 is SGHTA and CDR2 FQGNSA.